This note documents a single TCR beta chain sequence. No antigen is known for it. These data come from a study of T cell responses to AZD1222 COVID-19 vaccine. Trimming took 4 bases from V and 4 from J, leaving 11 bases between them. Looked up from germline, CDR1 is SGHNT and CDR2 is YYREEE (reference sequence). The CDR3 is 13 amino acids. Broader study findings: Vaccination with two AZD1222 doses was followed by a rise in Spike-specific TCR breadth and depth. Only a handful of individuals given AZD1222 were seropositive at baseline. Vaccine-associated CD4 TCRs spanned spike, dominant at 160-218 and 743-854. The donor group comprised mostly white British people and more females; the analysis possibly underestimated clonal diversity.

Generated by immunoSEQ multiplex PCR, the TCRdb table keeps only in-frame clones and is missing some. The sample has 100,000 to 120,000 clones, about 88% seen once. Sequencing was performed on peripheral blood, taken on day 0 of AZD1222 vaccination. J is TRBJ1-1 and V is TRBV5-4, with D maybe TRBD1 (6 bases). The clonotype was recovered from an adult in good health. CDR3 bases: TGTGCCAGCAGCGAGCCGACAGGCACTGAAGCTTTCTTT. Amino acid sequence: CASSEPTGTEAFF.